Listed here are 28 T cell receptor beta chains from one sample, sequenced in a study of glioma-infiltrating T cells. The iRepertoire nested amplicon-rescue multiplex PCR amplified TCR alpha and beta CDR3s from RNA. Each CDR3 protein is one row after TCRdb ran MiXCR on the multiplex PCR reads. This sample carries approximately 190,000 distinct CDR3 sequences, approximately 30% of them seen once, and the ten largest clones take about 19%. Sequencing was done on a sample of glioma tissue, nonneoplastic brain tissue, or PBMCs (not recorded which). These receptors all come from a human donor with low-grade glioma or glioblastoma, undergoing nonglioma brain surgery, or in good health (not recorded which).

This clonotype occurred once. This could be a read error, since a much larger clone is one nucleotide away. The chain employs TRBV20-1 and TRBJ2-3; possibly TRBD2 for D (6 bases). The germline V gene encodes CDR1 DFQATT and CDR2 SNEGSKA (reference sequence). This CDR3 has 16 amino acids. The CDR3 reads CSALRDSGLITDTKYF. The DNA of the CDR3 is TGCAGTGCCCTACGGGACTCCGGCCTAATTACAGATACGAAGTATTTT.

The CDR3 DNA reads as TGTGCCAGCTCACGGCGGGAGGGTTGGGATGAGCAGTTCTTC. Its translation: CASSRREGWDEQFF. This chain uses TRBV12-3 or TRBV12-4 with TRBJ2-1; 9 nucleotides agree with TRBD2. V shed 8 bases, J shed 8 bases, and the junction held 10 bases outside the gene matches. The CDR3 runs 14 residues.

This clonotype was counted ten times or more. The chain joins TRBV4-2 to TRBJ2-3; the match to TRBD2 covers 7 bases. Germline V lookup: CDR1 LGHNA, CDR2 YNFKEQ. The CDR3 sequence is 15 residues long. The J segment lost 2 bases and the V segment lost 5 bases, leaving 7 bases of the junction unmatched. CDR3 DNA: TGTGCCAGCAGCGAGTCGGGAGGAGCCACAGATACGCAGTATTTT. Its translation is CASSESGGATDTQYF.

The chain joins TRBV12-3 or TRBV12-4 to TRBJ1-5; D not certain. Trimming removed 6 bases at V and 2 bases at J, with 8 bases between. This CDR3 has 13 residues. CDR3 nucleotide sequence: TGTGCCAGCAGCCACACCGGCAATCAGCCCCAGCATTTT. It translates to CASSHTGNQPQHF.

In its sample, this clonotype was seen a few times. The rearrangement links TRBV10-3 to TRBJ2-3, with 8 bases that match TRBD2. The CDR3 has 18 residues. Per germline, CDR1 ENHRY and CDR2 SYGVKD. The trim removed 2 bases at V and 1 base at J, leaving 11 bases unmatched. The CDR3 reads CAISEHRGRGVGTDTQYF. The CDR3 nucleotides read TGTGCCATCAGTGAGCATCGGGGGCGGGGGGTCGGCACAGATACGCAGTATTTT.

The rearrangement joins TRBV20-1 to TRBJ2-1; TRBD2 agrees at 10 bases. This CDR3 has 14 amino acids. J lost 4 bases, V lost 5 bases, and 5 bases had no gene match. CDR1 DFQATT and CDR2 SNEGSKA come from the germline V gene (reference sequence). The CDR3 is CSAVLAGEYNEQFF. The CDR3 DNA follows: TGCAGTGCTGTGCTAGCGGGAGAGTACAATGAGCAGTTCTTC.

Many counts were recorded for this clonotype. The DNA of the CDR3 is TGTGCCAGCTCCACGTCCGCCAGCGGCTACACCTTC. Its protein is CASSTSASGYTF. V is TRBV3-1 and J is TRBJ1-2; no clear D gene. V was clipped by 8 bases and J by 8 bases, with 15 bases between them. Germline CDR1 is LGHDT and CDR2 is YNNKEL (reference sequence). This CDR3 spans 12 amino acids.

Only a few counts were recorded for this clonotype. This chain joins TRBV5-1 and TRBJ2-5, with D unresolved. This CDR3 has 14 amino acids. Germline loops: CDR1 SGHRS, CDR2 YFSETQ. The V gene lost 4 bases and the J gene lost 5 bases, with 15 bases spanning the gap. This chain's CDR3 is CASSQPAGIETQYF. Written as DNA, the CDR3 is TGCGCCAGCAGCCAACCCGCTGGGATCGAGACCCAGTACTTC.

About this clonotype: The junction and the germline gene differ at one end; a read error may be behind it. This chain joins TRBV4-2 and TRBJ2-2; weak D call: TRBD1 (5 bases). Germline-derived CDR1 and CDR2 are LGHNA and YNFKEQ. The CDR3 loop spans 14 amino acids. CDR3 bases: TGTGCCAGCAGACAAGATCAGGGCACCGGGGAGCTGTTTTTT. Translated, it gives CASRQDQGTGELFF.

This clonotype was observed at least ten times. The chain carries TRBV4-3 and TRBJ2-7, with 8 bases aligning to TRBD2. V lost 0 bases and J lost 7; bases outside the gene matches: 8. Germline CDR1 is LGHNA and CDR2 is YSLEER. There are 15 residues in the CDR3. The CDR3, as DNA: TGCGCCAGCAGCCAAGATGTACCCATAGCGGGAGAGCAGTACTTC. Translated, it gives CASSQDVPIAGEQYF.

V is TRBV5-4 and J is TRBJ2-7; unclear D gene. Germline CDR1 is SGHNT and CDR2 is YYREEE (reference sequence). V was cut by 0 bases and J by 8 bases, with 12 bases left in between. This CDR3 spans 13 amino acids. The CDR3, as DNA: TGTGCCAGCAGCTTGGGGTTGGGCGAAAAGCAGTACTTC. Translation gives CASSLGLGEKQYF.

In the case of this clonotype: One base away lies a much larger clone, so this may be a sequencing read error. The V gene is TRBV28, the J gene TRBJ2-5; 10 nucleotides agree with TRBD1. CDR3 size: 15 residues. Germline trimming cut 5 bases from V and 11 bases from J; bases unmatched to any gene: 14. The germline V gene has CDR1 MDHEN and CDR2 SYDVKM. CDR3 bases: TGTGCCAGCAGTAAGGACAGGGGGACCTACAATGAGCAGTACTTC. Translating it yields CASSKDRGTYNEQYF.

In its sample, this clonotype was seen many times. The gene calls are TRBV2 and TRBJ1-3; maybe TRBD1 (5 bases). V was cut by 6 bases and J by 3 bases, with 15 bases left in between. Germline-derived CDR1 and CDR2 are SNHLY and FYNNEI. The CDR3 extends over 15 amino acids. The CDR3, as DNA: TGTGCCAGCAGCAACGCAGGGTATTATGGAAACACCATATATTTT. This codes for CASSNAGYYGNTIYF.

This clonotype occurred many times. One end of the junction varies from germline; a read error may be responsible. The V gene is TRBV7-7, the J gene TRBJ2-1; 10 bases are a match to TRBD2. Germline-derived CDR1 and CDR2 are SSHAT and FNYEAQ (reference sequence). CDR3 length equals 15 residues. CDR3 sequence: CASSLGLAGDNEQFF. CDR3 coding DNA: TGTGCTAGCAGCTTAGGGCTAGCGGGAGACAATGAGCAGTTCTTC.

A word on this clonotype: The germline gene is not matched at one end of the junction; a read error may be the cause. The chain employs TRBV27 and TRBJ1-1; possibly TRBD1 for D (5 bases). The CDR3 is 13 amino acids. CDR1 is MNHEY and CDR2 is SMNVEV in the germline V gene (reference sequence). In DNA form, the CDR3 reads TGTGCCAGCAGCCCGGGACGGACGAACACTGAAGCTTTT. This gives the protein CASSPGRTNTEAF.

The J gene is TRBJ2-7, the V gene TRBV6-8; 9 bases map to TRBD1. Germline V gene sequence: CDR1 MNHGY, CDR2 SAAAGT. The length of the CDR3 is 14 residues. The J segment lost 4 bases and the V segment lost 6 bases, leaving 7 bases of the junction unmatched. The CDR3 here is CASRLQGAEYEQYF. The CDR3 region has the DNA TGTGCCAGCAGACTACAGGGGGCGGAATACGAGCAGTACTTC.

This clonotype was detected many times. The CDR3 region is CASSSTGEEQPQHF. The CDR3 bases are TGTGCCAGCAGTTCGACAGGGGAAGAACAGCCCCAGCATTTT. The chain uses TRBV6-7 and TRBJ1-5, with 8 bases fitting TRBD1. TRBV6-7 is annotated as an ORF whose role is uncertain. Trimming removed 4 bases from V and 7 bases from J; junction bases left unmatched: 6. This CDR3 spans 14 amino acids.

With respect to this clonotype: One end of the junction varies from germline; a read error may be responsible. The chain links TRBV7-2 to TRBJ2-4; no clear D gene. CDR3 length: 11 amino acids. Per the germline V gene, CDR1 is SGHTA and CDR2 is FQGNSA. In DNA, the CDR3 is TGTGCCGGCGTAACCCAGAACATCCAGTACTTC. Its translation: CAGVTQNIQYF.

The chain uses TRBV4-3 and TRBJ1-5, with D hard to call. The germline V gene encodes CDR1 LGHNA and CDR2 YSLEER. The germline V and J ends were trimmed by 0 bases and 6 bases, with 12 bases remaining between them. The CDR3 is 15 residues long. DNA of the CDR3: TGCGCCAGCAGCCAAGATTGGACCGAAAGTCAGCCCCAGCATTTT. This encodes CASSQDWTESQPQHF.

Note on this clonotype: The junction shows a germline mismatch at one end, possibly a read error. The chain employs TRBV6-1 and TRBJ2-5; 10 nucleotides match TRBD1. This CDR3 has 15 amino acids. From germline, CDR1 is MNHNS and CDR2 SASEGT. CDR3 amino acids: CAISEPGQGMGTQYF. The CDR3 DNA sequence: TGTGCCATCAGTGAACCGGGACAGGGGATGGGGACCCAGTACTTC.

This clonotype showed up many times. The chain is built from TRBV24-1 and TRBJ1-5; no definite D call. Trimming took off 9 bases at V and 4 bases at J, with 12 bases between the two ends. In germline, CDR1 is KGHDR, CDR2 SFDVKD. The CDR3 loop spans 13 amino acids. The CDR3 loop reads CATLHATNQPQHF. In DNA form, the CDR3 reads TGTGCCACCCTCCATGCTACTAATCAGCCCCAGCATTTT.

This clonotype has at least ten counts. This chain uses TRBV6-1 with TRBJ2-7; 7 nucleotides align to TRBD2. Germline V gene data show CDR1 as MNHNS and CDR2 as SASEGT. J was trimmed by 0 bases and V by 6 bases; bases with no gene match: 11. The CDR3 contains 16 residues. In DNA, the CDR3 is TGTGCCAGCAGAGTCACCAGTCAGCGGGACTCCTACGAGCAGTACTTC. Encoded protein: CASRVTSQRDSYEQYF.

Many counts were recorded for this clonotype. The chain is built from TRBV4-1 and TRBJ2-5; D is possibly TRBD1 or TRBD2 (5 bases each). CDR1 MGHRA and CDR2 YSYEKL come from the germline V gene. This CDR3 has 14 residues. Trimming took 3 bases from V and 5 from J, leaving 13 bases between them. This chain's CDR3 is CASSHTRGAETQYF. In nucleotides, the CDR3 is TGCGCCAGCAGCCATACTAGAGGGGCGGAGACCCAGTACTTC.

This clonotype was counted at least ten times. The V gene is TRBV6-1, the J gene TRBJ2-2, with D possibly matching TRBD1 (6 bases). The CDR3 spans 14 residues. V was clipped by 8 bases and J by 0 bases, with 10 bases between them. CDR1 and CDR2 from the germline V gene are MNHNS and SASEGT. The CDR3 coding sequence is TGTGCCAGCGTAACAGGGTCGAACACCGGGGAGCTGTTTTTT. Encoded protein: CASVTGSNTGELFF.

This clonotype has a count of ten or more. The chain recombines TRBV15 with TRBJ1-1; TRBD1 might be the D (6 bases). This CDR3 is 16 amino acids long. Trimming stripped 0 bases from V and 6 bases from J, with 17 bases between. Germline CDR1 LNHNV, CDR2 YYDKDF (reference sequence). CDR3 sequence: CATSRDHGQLGAEAFF. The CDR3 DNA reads TGTGCCACCAGCAGAGATCACGGACAGCTGGGCGCTGAAGCTTTCTTT.

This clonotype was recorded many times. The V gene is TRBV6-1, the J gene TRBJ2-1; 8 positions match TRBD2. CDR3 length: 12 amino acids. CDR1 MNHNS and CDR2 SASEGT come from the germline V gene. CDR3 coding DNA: TGTGTAGCGGGGCACTCCTACAATGAGCAGTTCTTC. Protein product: CVAGHSYNEQFF.

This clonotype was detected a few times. CDR3 DNA: TGTGCCAGCAGCGTAGACTCGACAGAACCTGGAAACACCATATATTTT. Protein product: CASSVDSTEPGNTIYF. The rearrangement links TRBV9 to TRBJ1-3, with D tentatively TRBD1 (5 bases). Germline lookup yields CDR1 SGDLS and CDR2 YYNGEE. The CDR3 sequence is 16 residues long. V lost 0 bases and J 2 bases, leaving 12 bases between the germline ends.

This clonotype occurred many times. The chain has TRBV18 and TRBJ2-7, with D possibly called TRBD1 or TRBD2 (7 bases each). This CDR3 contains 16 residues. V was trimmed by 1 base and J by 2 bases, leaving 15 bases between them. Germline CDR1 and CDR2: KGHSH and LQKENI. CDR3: CASSPRGGTDTYEQYF. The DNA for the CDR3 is TGTGCCAGCTCACCACGGGGAGGGACAGATACCTACGAGCAGTACTTC.